The sequence of this T cell receptor (beta chain) was determined in a study of T cell clonotyping in hematopoietic cell transplantation. Using immunoSEQ multiplex PCR, the repertoire was profiled, and TCRdb retains in-frame clones only, with some absent. Of roughly 42,000 clones in the sample, about 95% are singletons; the top ten hold less than 1%. CDR1 is SGDLS and CDR2 is YYNGEE in the germline V gene. V gave up 3 bases and J gave up 7 bases, with 8 bases separating them. This CDR3 region has 12 residues. Sequences were obtained from peripheral blood mononuclear cells. The rearrangement uses TRBV9 and TRBJ2-1; D unclear. This sequence was found in a woman between 45 and 60 years old in good health. Some clones in this sample may be carry-over from other donors' samples. CDR3 in DNA: TGTGCCAGCAGCGGGGCGGAGAATGAGCAGTTCTTC. This sequence encodes CASSGAENEQFF.